The entry below describes one TCR beta chain. This record comes from a study of blood T cell repertoires in COVID-19. Study context: PBMCs, B-cell-depleted T cells, or T cells provided the cDNA or gDNA that made up the material.

The germline CDR1 and CDR2 sequences are KGHSH and LQKENI. V lost 3 bases and J 8 bases, leaving 13 bases between the germline ends. This CDR3 spans 13 amino acids. Clones were read by immunoSEQ multiplex PCR, and TCRdb kept only the in-frame ones, dropping some. Of more than 450,000 clones in the sample, about 85% were seen once. All enrollees were roughly 18 to 100 years old and from fewer than 30 US areas. Participant reports of clinical history set cohort assignment. V and J are TRBV18 and TRBJ1-2; D is ambiguous. The TCR sequence derives from a woman under 30 who had recovered from COVID-19. The sample taken for sequencing was PBMCs or T cells enriched from blood (not recorded which). The CDR3 nucleotides read TGTGCCAGCTCACCTGAAATTTTTCAGGGCTACACCTTC. Translation: CASSPEIFQGYTF.